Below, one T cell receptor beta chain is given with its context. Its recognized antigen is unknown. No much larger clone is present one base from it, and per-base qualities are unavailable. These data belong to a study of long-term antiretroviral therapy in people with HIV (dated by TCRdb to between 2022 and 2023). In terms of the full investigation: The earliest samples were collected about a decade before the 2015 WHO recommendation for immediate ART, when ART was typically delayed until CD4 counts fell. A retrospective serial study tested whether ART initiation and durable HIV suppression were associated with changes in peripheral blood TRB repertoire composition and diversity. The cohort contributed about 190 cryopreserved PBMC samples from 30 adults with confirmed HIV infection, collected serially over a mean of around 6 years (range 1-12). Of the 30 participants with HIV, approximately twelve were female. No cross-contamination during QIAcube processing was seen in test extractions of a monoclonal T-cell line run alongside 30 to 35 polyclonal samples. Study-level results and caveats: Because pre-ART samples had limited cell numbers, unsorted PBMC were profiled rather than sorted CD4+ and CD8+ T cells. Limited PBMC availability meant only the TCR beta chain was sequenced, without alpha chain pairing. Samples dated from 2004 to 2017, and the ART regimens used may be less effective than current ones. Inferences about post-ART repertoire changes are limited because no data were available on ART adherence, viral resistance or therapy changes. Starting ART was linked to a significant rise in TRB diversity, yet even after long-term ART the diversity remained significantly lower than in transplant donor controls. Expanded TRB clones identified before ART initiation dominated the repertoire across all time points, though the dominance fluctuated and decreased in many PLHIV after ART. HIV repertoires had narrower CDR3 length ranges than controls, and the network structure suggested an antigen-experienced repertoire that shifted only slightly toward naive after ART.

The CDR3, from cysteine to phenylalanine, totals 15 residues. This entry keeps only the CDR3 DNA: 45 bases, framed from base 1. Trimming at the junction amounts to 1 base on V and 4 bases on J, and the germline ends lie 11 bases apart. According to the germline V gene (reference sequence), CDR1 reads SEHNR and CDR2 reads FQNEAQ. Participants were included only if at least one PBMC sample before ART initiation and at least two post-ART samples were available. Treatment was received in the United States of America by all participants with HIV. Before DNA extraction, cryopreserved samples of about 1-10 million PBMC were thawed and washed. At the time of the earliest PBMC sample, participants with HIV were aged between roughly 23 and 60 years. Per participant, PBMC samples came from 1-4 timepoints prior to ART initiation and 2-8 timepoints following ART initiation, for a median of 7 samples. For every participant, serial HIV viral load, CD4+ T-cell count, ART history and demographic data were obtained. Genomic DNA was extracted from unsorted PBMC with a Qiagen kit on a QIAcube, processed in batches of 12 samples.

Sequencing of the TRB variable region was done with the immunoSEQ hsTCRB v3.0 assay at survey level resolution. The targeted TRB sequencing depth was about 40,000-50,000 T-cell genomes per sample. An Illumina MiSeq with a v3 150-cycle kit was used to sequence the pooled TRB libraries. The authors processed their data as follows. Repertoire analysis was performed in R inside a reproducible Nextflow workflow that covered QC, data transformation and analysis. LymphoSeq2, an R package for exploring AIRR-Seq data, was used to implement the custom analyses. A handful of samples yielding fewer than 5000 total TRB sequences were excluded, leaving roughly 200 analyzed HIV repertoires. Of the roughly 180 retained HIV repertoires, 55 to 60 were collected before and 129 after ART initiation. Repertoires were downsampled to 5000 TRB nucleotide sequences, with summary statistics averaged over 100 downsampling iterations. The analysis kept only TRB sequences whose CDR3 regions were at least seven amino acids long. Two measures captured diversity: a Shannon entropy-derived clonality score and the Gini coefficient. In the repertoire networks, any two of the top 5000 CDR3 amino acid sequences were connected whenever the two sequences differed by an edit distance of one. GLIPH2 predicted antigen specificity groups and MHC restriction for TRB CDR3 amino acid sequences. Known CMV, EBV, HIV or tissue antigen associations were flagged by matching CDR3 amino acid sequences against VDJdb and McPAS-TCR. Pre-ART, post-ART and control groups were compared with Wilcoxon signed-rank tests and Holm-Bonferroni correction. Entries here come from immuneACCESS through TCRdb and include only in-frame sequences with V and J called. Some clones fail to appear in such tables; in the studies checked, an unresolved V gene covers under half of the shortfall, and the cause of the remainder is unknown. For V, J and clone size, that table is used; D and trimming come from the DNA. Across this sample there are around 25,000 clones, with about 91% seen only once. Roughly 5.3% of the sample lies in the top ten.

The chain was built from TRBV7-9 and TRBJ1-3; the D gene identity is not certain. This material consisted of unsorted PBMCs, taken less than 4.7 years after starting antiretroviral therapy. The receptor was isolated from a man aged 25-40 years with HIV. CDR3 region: CASSLGHGRGNTIYF. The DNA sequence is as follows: TGTGCCAGCAGCTTAGGCCACGGCAGAGGAAACACCATATATTTT.